The table lists the clone carrying this TCR beta chain with a count of one. The data were taken from a study of shared clonotypes between healthy human individuals. TCRdb keeps only in-frame clones here, not all; method: immunoSEQ multiplex PCR. Of roughly 2.6 million clones listed, 85% to 95% are singletons. Germline V gene data show CDR1 as LGHNA and CDR2 as YSLEER. The V segment lost 4 bases and the J segment 7 bases; nucleotides outside the gene matches: 4. This CDR3 region has 14 residues. The chain is built from TRBV4-3 and TRBJ2-5; 12 bases line up with TRBD2. Sequenced: naive CD4+ T cells sorted from blood. Described subset: CD45RA+ positively selected. The receptor was isolated from a man in his late teens or twenties in good health. The CDR3 protein is CASSPRLAGVTQYF. The DNA for the CDR3 is TGCGCCAGCAGCCCACGACTAGCGGGAGTGACCCAGTACTTC.